This T cell receptor beta chain was retrieved from a study of blood T cell repertoires in COVID-19. The V gene lost 8 bases and the J gene lost 5 bases, with 15 bases spanning the gap. Germline assignment: CDR1 SNHLY and CDR2 FYNNEI. The CDR3 contains 14 residues. Methods used by the authors: By means of reference gene primer amplification, nucleated cell counts were estimated. Using immunoSEQ multiplex PCR, the repertoire was profiled, and TCRdb retains in-frame clones only, with some absent. V and J calls and clone size are given by that table; D and trimming were obtained from the DNA. This repertoire shows more than 130,000 clones, about nine tenths found once; its top ten account for roughly a tenth. This clone was counted only a few times.

The sequence derives from a man aged 50-60 years with active or convalescent COVID-19. The chain links TRBV2 to TRBJ1-4; the D is unclear. Sequencing was carried out using peripheral blood. Here the CDR3 reads CASGEGALNEKLFF. CDR3 coding DNA: TGTGCCAGCGGGGAGGGAGCGTTGAATGAAAAACTGTTTTTT.